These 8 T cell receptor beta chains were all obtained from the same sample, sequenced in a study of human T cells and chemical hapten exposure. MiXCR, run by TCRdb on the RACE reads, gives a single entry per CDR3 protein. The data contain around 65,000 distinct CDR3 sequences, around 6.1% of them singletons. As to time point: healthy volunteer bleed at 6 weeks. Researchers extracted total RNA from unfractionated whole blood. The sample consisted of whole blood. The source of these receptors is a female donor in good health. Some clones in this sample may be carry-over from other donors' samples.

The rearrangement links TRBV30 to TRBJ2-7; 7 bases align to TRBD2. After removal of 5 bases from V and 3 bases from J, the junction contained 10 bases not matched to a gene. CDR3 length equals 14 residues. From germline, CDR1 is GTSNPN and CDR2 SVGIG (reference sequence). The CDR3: CAWAKSGRDYEQYF. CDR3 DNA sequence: TGTGCCTGGGCCAAATCAGGGAGGGACTACGAGCAGTACTTC.

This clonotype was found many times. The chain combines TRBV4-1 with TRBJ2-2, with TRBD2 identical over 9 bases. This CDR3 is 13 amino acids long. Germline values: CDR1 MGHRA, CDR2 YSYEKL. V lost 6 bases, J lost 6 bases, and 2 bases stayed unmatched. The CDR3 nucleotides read TGCGCCAGCAGTCAGCGGGAGGCCGGGGAGCTGTTTTTT. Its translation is CASSQREAGELFF.

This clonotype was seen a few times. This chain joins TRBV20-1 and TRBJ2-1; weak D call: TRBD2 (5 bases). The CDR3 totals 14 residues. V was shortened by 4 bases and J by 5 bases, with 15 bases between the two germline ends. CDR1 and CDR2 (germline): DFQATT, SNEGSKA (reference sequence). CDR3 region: CSATRGLLDNEQFF. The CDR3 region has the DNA TGCAGTGCTACTCGCGGACTCCTTGACAATGAGCAGTTCTTC.

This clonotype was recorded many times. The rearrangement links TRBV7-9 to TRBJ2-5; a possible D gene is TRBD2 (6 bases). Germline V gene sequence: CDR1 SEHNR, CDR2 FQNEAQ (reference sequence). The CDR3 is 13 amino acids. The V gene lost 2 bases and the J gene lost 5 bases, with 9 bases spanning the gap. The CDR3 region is CASSLSGRETQYF. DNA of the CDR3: TGTGCCAGCAGCTTATCAGGGAGGGAGACCCAGTACTTC.

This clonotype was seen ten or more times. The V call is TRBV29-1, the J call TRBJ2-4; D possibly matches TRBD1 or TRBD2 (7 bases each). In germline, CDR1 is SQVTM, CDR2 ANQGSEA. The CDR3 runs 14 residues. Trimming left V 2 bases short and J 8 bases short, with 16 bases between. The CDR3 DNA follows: TGCAGCGTTGAATGGGCAGGGGGGGATGACATTCAGTACTTC. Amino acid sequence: CSVEWAGGDDIQYF.

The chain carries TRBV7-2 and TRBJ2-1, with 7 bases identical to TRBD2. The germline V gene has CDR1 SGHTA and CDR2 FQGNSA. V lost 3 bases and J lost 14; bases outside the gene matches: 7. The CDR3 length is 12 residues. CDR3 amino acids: CASSFSGGGKFF. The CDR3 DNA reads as TGTGCCAGCAGCTTCTCGGGGGGAGGGAAGTTCTTC.

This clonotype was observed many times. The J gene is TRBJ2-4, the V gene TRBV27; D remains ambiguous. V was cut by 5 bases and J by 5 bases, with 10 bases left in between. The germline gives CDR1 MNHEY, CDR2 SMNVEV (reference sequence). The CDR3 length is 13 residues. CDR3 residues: CASSPTVQNIQYF. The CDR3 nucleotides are TGTGCCAGCAGTCCAACAGTCCAAAACATTCAGTACTTC.

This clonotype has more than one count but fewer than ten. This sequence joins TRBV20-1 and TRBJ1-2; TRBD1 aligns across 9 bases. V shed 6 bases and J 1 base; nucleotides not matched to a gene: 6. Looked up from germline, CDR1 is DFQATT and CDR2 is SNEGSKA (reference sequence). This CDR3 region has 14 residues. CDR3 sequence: CSAPRQGDNYGYTF. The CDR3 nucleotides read TGCAGTGCCCCAAGACAGGGGGATAACTATGGCTACACCTTC.